Given below is one TCR beta chain in context. Its antigen is not known. Ipilimumab CTLA-4 blockade and focal radiation were given to patients with chemo-refractory metastatic non-small-cell lung cancer. These data belong to a study of radiotherapy plus CTLA-4 blockade in lung cancer. As for the study in general: Among enrolled patients, about 18% responded and 25% to 35% achieved disease control. Findings of the study overall: With interferon-beta, early dynamics of blood T cell clones were reported to best predict response.

V gave up 5 bases and J gave up 1 base, with 11 bases separating them. Germline V gene sequence: CDR1 MDHEN, CDR2 SYDVKM. The CDR3 has 14 amino acids. Only in-frame clones appear in the TCRdb table, and some are missing; sequencing was by immunoSEQ multiplex PCR. The sample includes about 38,000 clones, around three quarters of them seen just once. The sample in question was peripheral blood, obtained from a patient treated with radiotherapy plus ipilimumab. V usage is TRBV28 and J usage is TRBJ2-5; possible D gene TRBD2, 5 bases. The receptor comes from a human donor with non-small cell lung cancer who had stable disease on radiotherapy plus ipilimumab. The CDR3 DNA reads TGTGCCAGCAGTAGAGGAGGCTCCCAAGAGACCCAGTACTTC. It yields the protein CASSRGGSQETQYF.